The T cell receptor beta chain described here comes from a study of T cell changes during pregnancy in multiple sclerosis. Measured with immunoSEQ multiplex PCR; TCRdb has only the in-frame clones, and not every one. The sample includes about 49,000 clones, approximately 92% seen only once; the top ten take 0.99%. Germline V gives CDR1 MNHNY, CDR2 SVGAGI (reference sequence). There are 12 residues in the CDR3. V shed 7 bases and J shed 5 bases, with 12 bases lying between them. This clone was detected only once. This sequence joins TRBV6-6 and TRBJ2-7, with a weak D call TRBD1 (6 bases). This receptor was identified in a female donor with multiple sclerosis, enrolled in a pregnancy study. This material consisted of peripheral blood, taken after pregnancy. The CDR3 DNA reads as TGTGCCAGCACTTCACAGGGAAACGAGCAGTACTTC. Translation gives CASTSQGNEQYF.